Following are 14 T cell receptor beta chains from one sample sequenced in a study of CD8+ T cells in alopecia areata. Treatment reported: oral pan-JAK inhibitor, 5-10 mg twice daily. RNA was isolated and reverse transcribed to cDNA, the sequencing template. Clones were read by immunoSEQ multiplex PCR, and TCRdb kept only the in-frame ones, dropping some. The data contain about 180,000 clones, about 51% of them singletons. Material: CD8+ T cells sorted from blood, obtained at approximately week 52, from a patient treated with tofacitinib. The receptor source for this set is a human donor with alopecia areata.

The rearrangement joins TRBV5-6 to TRBJ2-3; 11 positions match TRBD2. The germline V gene has CDR1 SGHDT and CDR2 YYEEEE. Germline trimming cut 4 bases from V and 0 bases from J; bases unmatched to any gene: 4. The CDR3 extends over 16 amino acids. The CDR3: CASSLLAGASTDTQYF. CDR3 nucleotide sequence: TGTGCCAGCAGCCTACTAGCGGGGGCTAGCACAGATACGCAGTATTTT.

The J gene is TRBJ2-5, the V gene TRBV15; 11 bases align to TRBD2. Germline V CDR1 and CDR2: LNHNV, YYDKDF (reference sequence). V was pared by 8 bases and J by 1 base, with 15 bases of the junction left unmatched. The CDR3 covers 18 residues. The CDR3: CATLPQLAGASRQETQYF. CDR3 nucleotides: TGTGCCACCCTCCCCCAACTAGCGGGGGCCAGCCGCCAAGAGACCCAGTACTTC.

This clone was recorded a few times. The chain is built from TRBV12-5 and TRBJ2-1, with D unresolved. Germline CDR1 and CDR2: LGHNT and FRNRAP. The V end was cut by 2 bases, the J end by 5 bases, with 19 bases between. This CDR3 contains 17 residues. CDR3 sequence reads: CASGLSLGERSHNEQFF. The DNA of the CDR3 is TGTGCTAGTGGTTTGTCACTTGGGGAAAGATCTCACAATGAGCAGTTCTTC.

The rearrangement links TRBV6-4 to TRBJ2-7; no clear D gene. Trimming took 3 bases from V and 4 from J, leaving 7 bases between them. The CDR3 is 12 amino acids. Germline CDR1 is MRHNA and CDR2 is SNTAGT. CDR3 DNA: TGTGCCAGCAGTGAGGCTGAATACGAGCAGTACTTC. This encodes CASSEAEYEQYF.

This sequence joins TRBV6-1 and TRBJ2-1; 14 bases are shared with TRBD2. The germline V gene has CDR1 MNHNS and CDR2 SASEGT. This CDR3 contains 16 residues. The V and J ends lost 4 bases and 2 bases, in that order; junction bases with no gene match: 1. The CDR3: CASSATSGGAYNEQFF. CDR3 DNA sequence: TGTGCCAGCAGTGCGACTAGCGGGGGGGCCTACAATGAGCAGTTCTTC.

The CDR3 region has the DNA TGTGCCAGCAGCTTCCCAGGCGGCCAAGAGACCCAGTACTTC. It specifies CASSFPGGQETQYF. The chain combines TRBV7-6 with TRBJ2-5, with D uncertain. V was cut by 3 bases and J by 1 base, with 9 bases left in between. The CDR3 covers 14 residues. CDR1 and CDR2 (germline): SGHVS, FNYEAQ.

The genes are TRBV27 and TRBJ2-3; D is possibly TRBD2 (6 bases). The germline V and J ends were trimmed by 2 bases and 2 bases, with 11 bases remaining between them. The germline V gene encodes CDR1 MNHEY and CDR2 SMNVEV (reference sequence). This CDR3 region has 15 residues. The chain's CDR3 is CASSLRGDHTDTQYF. The CDR3 region has the DNA TGTGCCAGCAGTTTACGCGGGGACCACACAGATACGCAGTATTTT.

The chain joins TRBV27 to TRBJ2-1; no reliable D call. The V end was cut by 2 bases, the J end by 0 bases, with 8 bases between. There are 15 residues in the CDR3. The germline V gene has CDR1 MNHEY and CDR2 SMNVEV (reference sequence). CDR3 bases: TGTGCCAGCAGTTTACGACCGAGCTCCTACAATGAGCAGTTCTTC. Its translation is CASSLRPSSYNEQFF.

This rearrangement joins TRBV30 to TRBJ2-7; D may match TRBD1 or TRBD2 (5 bases each). Trimming removed 2 bases at V and 1 base at J, with 12 bases between. CDR3 length: 14 residues. Germline V gene sequence: CDR1 GTSNPN, CDR2 SVGIG (reference sequence). In nucleotides, the CDR3 is TGTGCCTGGAGTACCGGGGCAGGGTCCTACGAGCAGTACTTC. Protein: CAWSTGAGSYEQYF.

This clone was observed a handful of times. The CDR3 loop is CASSPSGGRYEQYF. In nucleotides, the CDR3 is TGTGCCAGCAGCCCATCGGGAGGGAGGTACGAGCAGTACTTC. The chain employs TRBV7-9 and TRBJ2-7, with TRBD2 identical over 8 bases. CDR3 length: 14 amino acids. The V gene's germline CDR1 is SEHNR and CDR2 FQNEAQ (reference sequence). V gave up 5 bases and J gave up 4 bases; unmatched junction bases: 7.

The chain joins TRBV6-5 to TRBJ2-7; 11 nucleotides line up with TRBD2. CDR3 length equals 15 residues. Germline trimming cut 6 bases from V and 5 bases from J; bases unmatched to any gene: 9. Germline CDR1 reads MNHEY; CDR2 reads SVGAGI. CDR3: CASSTRLAGLHEQYF. In nucleotides, the CDR3 is TGTGCCAGCAGCACCCGACTAGCGGGACTTCACGAGCAGTACTTC.

The chain carries TRBV9 and TRBJ2-2; no clear D. This CDR3 spans 15 amino acids. Trimming pared 0 bases from V and 5 bases from J, leaving 11 bases between. The germline CDR1 and CDR2 sequences are SGDLS and YYNGEE. CDR3 sequence (DNA): TGTGCCAGCAGCGTAGCTGTCAGCTTGACCGGGGAGCTGTTTTTT. This gives the protein CASSVAVSLTGELFF.

The chain is built from TRBV29-1 and TRBJ2-7, with 7 nucleotides matching TRBD2. CDR3 length: 14 amino acids. V trimming: 6 bases; J trimming: 1 base; junction bases outside the gene matches: 9. The germline V gene has CDR1 SQVTM and CDR2 ANQGSEA. The CDR3 sequence is CSVISRGESYEQYF. For the CDR3, the DNA is TGCAGCGTCATTTCCCGGGGGGAATCCTACGAGCAGTACTTC.

There are a few counts of this clone. Other nucleotide sequences from this sample produce the same CDR3. The chain joins TRBV5-4 to TRBJ2-2; the D is unclear. This CDR3 is built from 15 residues. V was shortened by 1 base and J by 0 bases, with 7 bases between the two germline ends. Looked up from germline, CDR1 is SGHNT and CDR2 is YYREEE (reference sequence). CDR3 loop: CASSLKGTNTGELFF. In nucleotides, the CDR3 is TGTGCCAGCAGCTTGAAGGGTACGAACACCGGGGAGCTGTTTTTT.